The rows below give T cell receptor beta chains drawn from one sample of a study of blood T cell repertoires in COVID-19. Libraries were prepared by immunoSEQ multiplex PCR; TCRdb keeps only in-frame clonotypes and omits some of them. The sample lists roughly 250,000 clones, less than 85% occurring once. Sequencing used peripheral blood. Receptors were obtained from an elderly woman with active or convalescent COVID-19. Each CDR3 is given with its conserved first and last residue. The order of the fields is V gene, J gene, CDR3 protein.

>TRBV29-1|TRBJ2-1
CSVKNRTGSYNEQFF
>TRBV10-3|TRBJ1-1
CAISIQGDDTEAFF
>TRBV29-1|TRBJ2-6
CSVEPVLSGANVLTF
>TRBV6-1|TRBJ2-3
CASSEAGARDTQYF
>TRBV5-1|TRBJ1-5
CASSPEGNQPQHF
>TRBV7-7|TRBJ2-5
CASSLAWRGPETQYF
>TRBV5-1|TRBJ1-3
CASSLSTAPGNTIYF
>TRBV3-1/TRBV3-2|TRBJ2-3
CASSQSLAGGLVADTQYF
>TRBV3-1/TRBV3-2|TRBJ1-3
CASSQLGAHGNTIYF
>TRBV7-9|TRBJ1-2
CASSLRQGDGYTF
>TRBV2|TRBJ2-3
CASSVSSGDSNTQYF
>TRBV11-3|TRBJ2-5
CASSLMGRGTSGRSKQYF
>TRBV6-2/TRBV6-3|TRBJ2-7
CASSYPSGTGGEQYF
>TRBV27|TRBJ1-2
CASSSNSFIGYTF
>TRBV6-6|TRBJ1-2
CASSLQNPTDSYGYTF
>TRBV6-1|TRBJ1-4
CASSDQTWSEKLFF
>TRBV5-1|TRBJ1-2
CASSLQDGGYGYTF
>TRBV11-3|TRBJ2-3
CASSLNQDTQYF
>TRBV5-4|TRBJ2-1
CASSLGQGLGGEQFF
>TRBV5-6|TRBJ1-1
CASSLPETEAFF